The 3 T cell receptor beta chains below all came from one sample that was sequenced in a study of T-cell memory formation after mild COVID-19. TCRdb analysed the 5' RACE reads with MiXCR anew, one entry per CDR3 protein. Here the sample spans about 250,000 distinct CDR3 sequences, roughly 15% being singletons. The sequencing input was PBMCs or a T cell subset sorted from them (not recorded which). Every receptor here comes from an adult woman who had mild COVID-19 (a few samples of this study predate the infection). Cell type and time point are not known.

Written as DNA, the CDR3 is TGTGCCAGCAGTTGGGACAGGAGCACAGATACGCAGTATTTT. Translated: CASSWDRSTDTQYF. The chain employs TRBV6-5 and TRBJ2-3; 8 bases match TRBD1. CDR1 and CDR2 (germline): MNHEY, SVGAGI. The CDR3 sequence is 14 residues long. V was pared by 4 bases and J by 0 bases, with 0 bases of the junction left unmatched.

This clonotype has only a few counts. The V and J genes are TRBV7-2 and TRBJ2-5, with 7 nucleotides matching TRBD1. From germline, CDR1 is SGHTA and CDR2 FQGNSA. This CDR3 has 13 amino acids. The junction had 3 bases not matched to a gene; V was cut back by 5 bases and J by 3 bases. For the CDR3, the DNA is TGTGCCAGCAGCAGGGACAGAAAAGAGACCCAGTACTTC. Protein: CASSRDRKETQYF.

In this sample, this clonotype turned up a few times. The CDR3 loop reads CASSLQDQETQYF. The CDR3 DNA follows: TGCGCCAGCAGCTTGCAGGACCAAGAGACCCAGTACTTC. V usage is TRBV5-1 and J usage is TRBJ2-5; D is uncertain. V was clipped by 1 base and J by 0 bases, with 4 bases between them. CDR1 SGHRS and CDR2 YFSETQ come from the germline V gene. The CDR3 contains 13 residues.